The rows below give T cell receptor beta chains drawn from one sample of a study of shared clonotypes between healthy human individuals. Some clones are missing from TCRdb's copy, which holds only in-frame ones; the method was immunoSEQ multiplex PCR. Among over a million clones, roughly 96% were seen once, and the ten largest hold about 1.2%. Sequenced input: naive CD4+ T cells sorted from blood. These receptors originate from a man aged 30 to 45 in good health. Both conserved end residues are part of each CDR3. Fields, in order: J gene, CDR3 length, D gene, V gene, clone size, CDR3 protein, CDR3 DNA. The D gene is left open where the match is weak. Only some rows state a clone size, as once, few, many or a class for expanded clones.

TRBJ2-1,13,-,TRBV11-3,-,CASSLRDTNEQFF,TGTGCCAGCAGCTTAAGGGACACCAATGAGCAGTTCTTC
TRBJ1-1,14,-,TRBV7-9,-,CASSFSLGNTEAFF,TGTGCCAGCAGCTTCAGCCTGGGGAACACTGAAGCTTTCTTT
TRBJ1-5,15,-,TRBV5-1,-,CASSFDPYSNQPQHF,TGCGCCAGCAGCTTCGACCCCTATAGCAATCAGCCCCAGCATTTT
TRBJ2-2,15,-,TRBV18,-,CASSPIRENTGELFF,TGTGCCAGCTCACCGATCCGGGAGAACACCGGGGAGCTGTTTTTT
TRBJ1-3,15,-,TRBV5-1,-,CASSSNRAPGNTIYF,TGCGCCAGCAGCTCAAACCGGGCCCCAGGAAACACCATATATTTT
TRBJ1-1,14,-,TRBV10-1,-,CASSESPGYTEAFF,TGCGCCAGCAGTGAGTCCCCCGGATACACTGAAGCTTTCTTT
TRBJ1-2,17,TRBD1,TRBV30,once,CAWSVRRLPTGGDGYTF,TGTGCCTGGAGTGTACGTCGACTCCCGACAGGGGGCGATGGCTACACCTTC
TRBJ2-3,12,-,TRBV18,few,CASSPPTDTQYF,TGTGCCAGCTCACCACCGACTGATACGCAGTATTTT
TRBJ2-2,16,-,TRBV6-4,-,CASSDKWGINTGELFF,TGTGCCAGCAGTGACAAGTGGGGGATCAACACCGGGGAGCTGTTTTTT
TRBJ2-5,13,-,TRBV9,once,CASSRDRTRPKYF,TGTGCCAGCAGTCGAGACAGGACCCGGCCGAAGTACTTC
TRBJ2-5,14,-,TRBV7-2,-,CASCGTPFGETQYF,TGTGCCAGCTGTGGAACGCCGTTCGGGGAGACCCAGTACTTC
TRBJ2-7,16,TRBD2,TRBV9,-,CASSGTKSGSPYEQYF,TGTGCCAGCAGCGGAACAAAAAGCGGGAGTCCCTACGAGCAGTACTTC
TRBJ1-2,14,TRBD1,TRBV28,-,CASSLTGGTLSYTF,TGTGCCAGCAGTTTGACAGGGGGTACGTTGTCCTACACCTTC
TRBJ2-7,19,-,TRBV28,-,CASSPSTPTGFSPSYEQYF,TGTGCCAGCAGCCCTTCAACGCCGACAGGTTTCAGTCCCTCCTACGAGCAGTACTTC
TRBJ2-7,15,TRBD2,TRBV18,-,CASSPLGGVSYEQYF,TGTGCCAGCTCACCACTGGGAGGGGTGTCGTACGAGCAGTACTTC
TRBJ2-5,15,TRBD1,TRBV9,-,CASRRTGTGGETQYF,TGTGCCAGCAGACGAACCGGGACAGGGGGAGAGACCCAGTACTTC
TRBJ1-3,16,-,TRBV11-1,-,CASSLRKHRTINTIYF,TGTGCCAGCAGCCTACGGAAGCACAGAACGATAAACACCATATATTTT
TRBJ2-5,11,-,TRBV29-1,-,CSVRVQETQYF,TGCAGCGTCCGGGTCCAAGAGACCCAGTACTTC
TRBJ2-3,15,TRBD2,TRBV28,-,CASSRTGGGTDTQYF,TGTGCCAGCAGTCGGACTGGGGGGGGCACAGATACGCAGTATTTT
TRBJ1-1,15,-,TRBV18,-,CASSPLGTSDTEAFF,TGTGCCAGCTCACCACTGGGGACCTCGGACACTGAAGCTTTCTTT
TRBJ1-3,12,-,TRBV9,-,CASSPPGGAIYF,TGTGCCAGCAGCCCACCGGGTGGCGCCATATATTTT
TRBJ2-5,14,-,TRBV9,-,CASSPTGQGETQYF,TGTGCCAGCAGTCCAACAGGGCAGGGCGAGACCCAGTACTTC
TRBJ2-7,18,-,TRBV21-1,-,CASSKVTSVSGVSYEQYF,TGTGCCAGCAGCAAAGTTACATCGGTAAGCGGGGTCTCCTACGAGCAGTACTTC
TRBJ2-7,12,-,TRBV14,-,CASSQALHEQYF,TGTGCCAGCAGCCAAGCGTTGCACGAGCAGTACTTC
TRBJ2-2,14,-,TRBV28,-,CASSFVGATGELFF,TGTGCCAGCAGTTTTGTGGGGGCCACCGGGGAGCTGTTTTTT
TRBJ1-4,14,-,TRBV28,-,CASSFFRGTGKLFF,TGTGCCAGCAGTTTCTTTAGGGGGACGGGGAAACTGTTTTTT
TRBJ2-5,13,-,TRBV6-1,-,CASNPVAAETQYF,TGTGCCAGCAATCCCGTGGCCGCGGAGACCCAGTACTTC
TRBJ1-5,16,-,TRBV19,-,CASSADRTYSNQPQHF,TGTGCCAGTAGCGCCGACAGGACCTATAGCAATCAGCCCCAGCATTTT